This TCR beta chain was recorded in a study of cytomegalovirus exposure and HLA in healthy donors. Study-wide findings and caveats: V segments that were indistinguishable, TRBV6-2 and TRBV6-3 among them, were omitted from analysis. Usually a TCR sequence was rare, but some public TCRs were found in many donors.

To note about this clone: Its antigen is still unknown.

The PCR made use of 60 Vbeta and 13 Jbeta primers. TCRdb keeps only in-frame clones here, not all; method: immunoSEQ multiplex PCR. This table has around 40,000 clones, 55% to 75% appearing once. Although they were nominally healthy when sampled, donors likely had unrecorded immune exposures. V was trimmed by 6 bases and J by 2 bases, leaving 14 bases between them. The CDR3 totals 14 residues. The germline CDR1 and CDR2 sequences are GTSNPN and SVGIG (reference sequence). Sequencing input: PBMCs. The clonotype originates from a woman aged 25 to 39 in good health and CMV-seronegative. This chain connects TRBV30 to TRBJ2-1; possible D gene TRBD1, 6 bases. DNA of the CDR3: TGTGCCTGTTCCTACAGGGACCCCTACAATGAGCAGTTCTTC. This codes for CACSYRDPYNEQFF. The complete variable domain, with remaining parts taken from reference TRBV30 and TRBJ2-1, reads SQTIHQWPATLVQPVGSPLSLECTVEGTSNPNLYWYRQAAGRGLQLLFYSVGIGQISSEVPQNLSASRPQDRQFILSSKKLLLSDSGFYLCACSYRDPYNEQFFGPGTRLTVL.